These 25 T cell receptor beta chains share one sample of origin, sequenced in a study of cytomegalovirus exposure and HLA in healthy donors. With 60 Vbeta and 13 Jbeta primers, the PCR was carried out. Only in-frame clones appear in the TCRdb table, and some are missing; sequencing was by immunoSEQ multiplex PCR. The table has about 150,000 clones, over 75% seen once. Material for sequencing was PBMCs. These TCRs come from a man younger than 40 in good health and CMV-seropositive.

The J gene is TRBJ1-2, the V gene TRBV7-6, with no clear D. There are 16 residues in the CDR3. V was cut by 3 bases and J by 0 bases, with 14 bases left in between. Per the germline V gene, CDR1 is SGHVS and CDR2 is FNYEAQ. CDR3 sequence (DNA): TGTGCCAGCAGCTTGCATCATGGAACAGCTAACTATGGCTACACCTTC. The encoded protein is CASSLHHGTANYGYTF.

This chain links TRBV7-9 with TRBJ2-7; D is undetermined. The V and J ends lost 3 bases and 3 bases respectively, with 9 bases between them. From germline, CDR1 is SEHNR and CDR2 FQNEAQ (reference sequence). CDR3 length: 13 amino acids. CDR3 region: CASSLSNYYEQYF. In nucleotides, the CDR3 is TGTGCCAGCAGCTTGAGCAATTACTACGAGCAGTACTTC. Full variable domain (remainder filled in from reference TRBV7-9 and TRBJ2-7): DTGVSQNPRHKITKRGQNVTFRCDPISEHNRLYWYRQTLGQGPEFLTYFQNEAQLEKSRLLSDRFSAERPKGSFSTLEIQRTEQGDSAMYLCASSLSNYYEQYFGPGTRLTVT.

J is TRBJ2-5 and V is TRBV5-1; tentatively, D is TRBD1 (6 bases). TRBJ2-7 matches the DNA end more closely, so the J call is doubtful. The V gene's germline CDR1 is SGHRS and CDR2 YFSETQ. The CDR3 consists of 15 residues. The CDR3 spells CASSTYPGDAYEQYF. The CDR3 bases are TGCGCCAGCAGCACTTACCCAGGGGATGCCTACGAGCAGTACTTC.

The chain recombines TRBV7-9 with TRBJ1-2; D call uncertain. CDR1 and CDR2 (germline): SEHNR, FQNEAQ (reference sequence). The CDR3 spans 16 residues. V was clipped by 4 bases and J by 8 bases, with 23 bases between them. The CDR3 reads CASSSSTRVMFGGYTF. CDR3 coding DNA: TGTGCCAGCAGCTCCTCGACCCGGGTCATGTTTGGAGGCTACACCTTC.

The chain combines TRBV2 with TRBJ1-2, with a weak D call TRBD1 (5 bases). CDR1 SNHLY and CDR2 FYNNEI come from the germline V gene. V lost 4 bases, J lost 4 bases, and 7 bases lay in between. The CDR3 sequence is 12 residues long. The CDR3 here is CASSGQSYGYTF. The DNA for the CDR3 is TGTGCCAGCAGTGGACAGTCCTATGGCTACACCTTC.

This clone has a count of ten or more. The chain joins TRBV5-6 to TRBJ2-1; no reliable D call. The CDR3 runs 14 residues. The V and J ends lost 0 bases and 4 bases respectively, with 8 bases between them. CDR1 and CDR2 from the germline V gene are SGHDT and YYEEEE. The CDR3 loop is CASSLVAQYNEQFF. CDR3 coding DNA: TGTGCCAGCAGCTTGGTAGCCCAGTACAATGAGCAGTTCTTC.

For this clone: The germline gene is not matched at one end of the junction; a read error may be the cause. This specimen includes other DNA sequences encoding the same CDR3. The chain carries TRBV28 and TRBJ1-2, with TRBD1 identical over 7 bases. This CDR3 is 15 amino acids long. CDR1 and CDR2 (germline): MDHEN, SYDVKM. The CDR3: CASSLDRTTNYGYTF. The CDR3 bases are TGTGCCAGCAGTTTGGACAGGACGACTAACTACGGCTACACCTTC.

This clone was seen a few times. The rearrangement links TRBV27 to TRBJ2-5, with 12 bases lining up with TRBD2. Germline CDR1 reads MNHEY; CDR2 reads SMNVEV (reference sequence). The CDR3 is 16 amino acids. Germline trimming cut 3 bases from V and 2 bases from J; bases unmatched to any gene: 4. The DNA for the CDR3 is TGTGCCAGCAGTTTCCGACTAGCGGGGGCACAAGAGACCCAGTACTTC. Translated, it gives CASSFRLAGAQETQYF.

This chain joins TRBV19 and TRBJ1-1; 9 bases are a match to TRBD1. The CDR3 sequence is 15 residues long. Germline CDR1 reads LNHDA; CDR2 reads SQIVND (reference sequence). Trimming took 5 bases from V and 10 from J; bases not matched to a gene: 14. The CDR3 sequence is CASSSLAGDRGGAFF. CDR3 DNA sequence: TGTGCCAGTAGTTCACTCGCCGGAGACAGGGGGGGAGCTTTCTTT.

J is TRBJ2-5 and V is TRBV5-4; 8 bases agree with TRBD2. The trim removed 0 bases at V and 5 bases at J, leaving 6 bases unmatched. Germline-derived CDR1 and CDR2 are SGHNT and YYREEE (reference sequence). The CDR3 covers 15 residues. This chain's CDR3 is CASSLVAGGGETQYF. CDR3 DNA: TGTGCCAGCAGCTTGGTTGCGGGCGGGGGGGAGACCCAGTACTTC. The whole variable domain, filled in from reference TRBV5-4 and TRBJ2-5, reads ETGVTQSPTHLIKTRGQQVTLRCSSQSGHNTVSWYQQALGQGPQFIFQYYREEENGRGNFPPRFSGLQFPNYSSELNVNALELDDSALYLCASSLVAGGGETQYFGPGTRLLVL.

V gene TRBV15 combines with J gene TRBJ1-6; D uncertain. Trimming removed 0 bases at V and 10 bases at J, with 7 bases between. Germline CDR1 and CDR2: LNHNV and YYDKDF (reference sequence). This CDR3 has 13 residues. Here the CDR3 DNA reads TGTGCCACCAGCAGAGATGGCGGATCACCCCTCCACTTT. Translation gives CATSRDGGSPLHF.

V and J are TRBV5-1 and TRBJ1-3; D is undetermined. The CDR3 runs to 13 residues. V was cut by 1 base and J by 6 bases, with 8 bases left in between. Per the germline V gene, CDR1 is SGHRS and CDR2 is YFSETQ. CDR3 nucleotide sequence: TGCGCCAGCAGCTTGACTAGCGCAAACACCATATATTTT. Translated: CASSLTSANTIYF.

The chain couples TRBV18 to TRBJ2-2; TRBD1 matches at 10 bases. CDR1 and CDR2 (germline): KGHSH, LQKENI. The CDR3 sequence is 15 residues long. J gave up 4 bases and V 6 bases, and 5 bases lay outside the gene matches. The CDR3 DNA follows: TGTGCCAGCTCGACCGGGACAGGGGCCACCGGGGAGCTGTTTTTT. This encodes CASSTGTGATGELFF.

The chain joins TRBV29-1 to TRBJ1-2; no firm D call. The V end lost 5 bases, the J end lost 6 bases, and 4 bases lay between the germline ends. CDR3 length: 9 amino acids. Germline CDR1 SQVTM, CDR2 ANQGSEA. The CDR3, as DNA: TGCAGCGTTCTAGATGGCTACACCTTC. Translating it yields CSVLDGYTF.

V usage is TRBV27 and J usage is TRBJ1-1; TRBD1 matches 9 bases. Germline values: CDR1 MNHEY, CDR2 SMNVEV (reference sequence). The CDR3 is 15 amino acids. The V and J ends lost 6 bases and 8 bases, in that order; junction bases with no gene match: 13. DNA of the CDR3: TGTGCCAGCAGACCTAATACGGGGACAGGGTACGAAGCTTTCTTT. As protein: CASRPNTGTGYEAFF.

V usage is TRBV27 and J usage is TRBJ2-1, with 7 bases lining up with TRBD2. CDR1 and CDR2 (germline): MNHEY, SMNVEV (reference sequence). Trimming took 7 bases from V and 12 from J; bases not matched to a gene: 9. There are 12 residues in the CDR3. The CDR3 DNA sequence: TGTGCCAGCACCACCTACGGGGGGAGGCAGTTCTTC. It yields the protein CASTTYGGRQFF.

On this clone itself: One end of the junction is discordant with germline, which a read error may explain. The gene calls are TRBV7-9 and TRBJ2-6; a possible D gene is TRBD2 (5 bases). Germline CDR1 is SEHNR and CDR2 is FQNEAQ (reference sequence). The CDR3 sequence is 16 residues long. As DNA, the CDR3 is TGTTCCAGCAGCGGACTTACGAATTCTGGGGCCAACGTCCTGACTTTC. It translates to CSSSGLTNSGANVLTF. Full variable domain (missing parts from reference TRBV7-9 and TRBJ2-6): DTGVSQNPRHKITKRGQNVTFRCDPISEHNRLYWYRQTLGQGPEFLTYFQNEAQLEKSRLLSDRFSAERPKGSFSTLEIQRTEQGDSAMYLCSSSGLTNSGANVLTFGAGSRLTVL.

The chain carries TRBV14 and TRBJ2-7; D might be TRBD2 (6 bases). Trimming took off 1 base at V and 6 bases at J, with 19 bases between the two ends. The length of the CDR3 is 16 residues. Germline V gene sequence: CDR1 SGHDN, CDR2 FVKESK. CDR3 coding DNA: TGTGCCAGCAGCCAAGTTAACCGGGGACTTTCGGTCGAGCAGTACTTC. Its translation: CASSQVNRGLSVEQYF.

The V gene is TRBV6-5, the J gene TRBJ2-5; D call uncertain. The CDR3 has 13 residues. Germline-derived CDR1 and CDR2 are MNHEY and SVGAGI. Between the trimmed V and J ends, which lost 0 bases and 5 bases, there was a span of 7 bases. For the CDR3, the DNA is TGTGCCAGCAGTTACTCGAGCTCGGAGACCCAGTACTTC. Translating gives CASSYSSSETQYF.

The chain carries TRBV9 and TRBJ1-2; D unresolved. The CDR3 is 11 amino acids. The V gene lost 3 bases and the J gene lost 6 bases, with 6 bases spanning the gap. In germline, CDR1 is SGDLS, CDR2 YYNGEE. CDR3 DNA sequence: TGTGCCAGCAGCGCCCCTCATGGCTACACCTTC. Protein sequence: CASSAPHGYTF.

This clone was counted only a few times. The J gene is TRBJ2-7, the V gene TRBV27, with D perhaps TRBD2 (6 bases). Trimming took off 1 base at V and 6 bases at J, with 10 bases between the two ends. The CDR3 is 13 residues long. Germline loops: CDR1 MNHEY, CDR2 SMNVEV (reference sequence). CDR3 bases: TGTGCCAGCAGTTTATATGGGGGAGGCGAGCAGTACTTC. This sequence encodes CASSLYGGGEQYF.

This chain links TRBV5-1 with TRBJ2-5, with D possibly being TRBD1 (6 bases). The CDR3 length is 14 residues. The V gene lost 4 bases and the J gene lost 4 bases, with 14 bases spanning the gap. CDR1 and CDR2 from the germline V gene are SGHRS and YFSETQ. CDR3 DNA: TGCGCCAGCAGCACCCCAACAGGGCCAGAGACCCAGTACTTC. This codes for CASSTPTGPETQYF.

A few counts support this clone. One junction end does not reproduce the germline sequence, and a read error may be involved. This chain uses TRBV5-1 with TRBJ2-6; 9 nucleotides align to TRBD1. CDR1 and CDR2 from the germline V gene are SGHRS and YFSETQ. This CDR3 is 19 amino acids long. CDR3 sequence (DNA): TGCGCCAGCAGCCCAGACAGGGGGTTGGCTATTCCTGGGGCCAACGGCCTGACTTTC. Its protein product is CASSPDRGLAIPGANGLTF.

The rearrangement joins TRBV15 to TRBJ2-3; a weak D match, TRBD1 (7 bases). The length of the CDR3 is 18 residues. Germline CDR1 reads LNHNV; CDR2 reads YYDKDF (reference sequence). Trimming removed 4 bases at V and 2 bases at J, with 22 bases between. The CDR3 DNA reads TGTGCCACCAGCAATGCCCCCCCCGGACAGGACTACACAGATACGCAGTATTTT. Its translation: CATSNAPPGQDYTDTQYF.

The chain uses TRBV10-1 and TRBJ1-1, with 7 bases lining up with TRBD1. The CDR3 runs 14 residues. CDR1 and CDR2 (germline): WNHNN, SYGVQD (reference sequence). The J segment lost 5 bases and the V segment lost 4 bases, leaving 7 bases of the junction unmatched. The CDR3 here is CASSASTGKTEAFF. In nucleotides, the CDR3 is TGCGCCAGCAGTGCCTCGACAGGGAAGACTGAAGCTTTCTTT.